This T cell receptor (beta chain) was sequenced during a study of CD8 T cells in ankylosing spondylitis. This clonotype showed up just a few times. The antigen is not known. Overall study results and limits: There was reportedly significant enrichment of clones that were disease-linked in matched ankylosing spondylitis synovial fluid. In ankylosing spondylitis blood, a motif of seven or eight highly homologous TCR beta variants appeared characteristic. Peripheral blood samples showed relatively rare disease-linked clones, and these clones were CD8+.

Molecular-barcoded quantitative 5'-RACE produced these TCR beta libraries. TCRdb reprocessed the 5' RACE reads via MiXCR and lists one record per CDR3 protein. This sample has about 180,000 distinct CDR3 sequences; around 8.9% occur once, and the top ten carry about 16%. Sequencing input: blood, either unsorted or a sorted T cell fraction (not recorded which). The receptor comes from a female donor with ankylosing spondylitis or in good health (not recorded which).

As DNA, the CDR3 is TGTGCCAGTCGGACAGGATTTACTGAAGCTTTCTTT. Translation: CASRTGFTEAFF. The chain employs TRBV27 and TRBJ1-1, with 7 bases lining up with TRBD1. The V and J ends lost 9 bases and 5 bases, in that order; junction bases with no gene match: 6. CDR1 and CDR2 (germline): MNHEY, SMNVEV (reference sequence). The CDR3 is 12 residues long.